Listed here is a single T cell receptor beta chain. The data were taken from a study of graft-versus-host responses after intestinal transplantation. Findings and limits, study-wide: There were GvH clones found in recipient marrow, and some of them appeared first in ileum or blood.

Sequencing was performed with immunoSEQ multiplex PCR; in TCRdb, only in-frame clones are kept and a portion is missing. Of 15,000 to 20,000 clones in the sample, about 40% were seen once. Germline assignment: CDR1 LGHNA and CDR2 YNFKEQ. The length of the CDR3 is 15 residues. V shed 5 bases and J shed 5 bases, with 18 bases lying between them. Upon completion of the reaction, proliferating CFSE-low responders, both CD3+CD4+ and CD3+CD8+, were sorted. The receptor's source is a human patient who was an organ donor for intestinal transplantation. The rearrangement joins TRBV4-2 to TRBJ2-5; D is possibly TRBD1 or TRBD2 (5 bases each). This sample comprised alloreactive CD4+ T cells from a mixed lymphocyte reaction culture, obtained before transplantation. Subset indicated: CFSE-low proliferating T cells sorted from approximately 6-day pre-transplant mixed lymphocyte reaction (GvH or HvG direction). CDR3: CASSDTLGAGETQYF. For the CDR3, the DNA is TGTGCCAGCAGCGATACACTAGGGGCCGGGGAGACCCAGTACTTC.